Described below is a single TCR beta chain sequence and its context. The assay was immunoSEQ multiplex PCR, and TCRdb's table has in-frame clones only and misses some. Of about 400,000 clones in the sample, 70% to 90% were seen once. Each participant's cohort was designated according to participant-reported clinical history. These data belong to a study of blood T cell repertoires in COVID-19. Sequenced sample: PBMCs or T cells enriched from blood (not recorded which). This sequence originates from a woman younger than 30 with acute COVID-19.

The CDR3 loop reads CASNMGGSQYF. For the CDR3, the DNA is TGTGCCAGCAACATGGGGGGGTCGCAGTATTTT. This sequence joins TRBV12-3 or TRBV12-4 and TRBJ2-3; 7 bases are shared with TRBD2. This CDR3 spans 11 amino acids. With 7 bases clipped from V and 10 bases from J, the junction kept 5 bases outside the gene matches.